The 26 T cell receptor beta chains given below trace back to one sample, sequenced in a study of T cell clones after liver transplantation. Sequencing was performed with immunoSEQ multiplex PCR; in TCRdb, only in-frame clones are kept and a portion is missing. The table includes more than 95,000 clones, 90% detected once. The material was CD4+ T cells from blood, obtained 12 months after liver transplant. The source of these receptors is a human patient who received a liver transplant. The graft donor may have contributed some T cells.

This chain connects TRBV2 to TRBJ2-3; D not certain. The CDR3 totals 11 residues. Trimming took 8 bases from V and 5 from J, leaving 8 bases between them. CDR1 is SNHLY and CDR2 is FYNNEI in the germline V gene. CDR3 residues: CASYWVDTQYF. For the CDR3, the DNA is TGTGCCAGCTATTGGGTAGATACGCAGTATTTT.

V gene TRBV28 combines with J gene TRBJ2-7; D unresolved. The V and J ends lost 7 bases and 1 base respectively, with 14 bases between them. This CDR3 has 14 amino acids. The germline V gene encodes CDR1 MDHEN and CDR2 SYDVKM. In DNA form, the CDR3 reads TGTGCCAGCATCCGATCGGGCCCATCCTACGAGCAGTACTTC. As protein: CASIRSGPSYEQYF.

The chain carries TRBV28 and TRBJ1-1, with 7 bases that match TRBD1. Germline V CDR1 and CDR2: MDHEN, SYDVKM. CDR3 length: 14 residues. V lost 6 bases, J lost 5 bases, and 9 bases stayed unmatched. Here the CDR3 reads CASRPPGQTTEAFF. CDR3 nucleotide sequence: TGTGCCAGCAGGCCCCCGGGACAGACGACTGAAGCTTTCTTT.

The rearrangement links TRBV7-2 to TRBJ2-1; 11 nucleotides align to TRBD2. This CDR3 is built from 16 residues. Germline loops: CDR1 SGHTA, CDR2 FQGNSA. With 3 bases clipped from V and 5 bases from J, the junction kept 6 bases outside the gene matches. The CDR3 bases are TGTGCCAGCAGCTTTATAGCGGGAGGGAGGGACAATGAGCAGTTCTTC. Translating gives CASSFIAGGRDNEQFF.

About this clone itself: One end of the junction is discordant with germline, which a read error may explain. Within the sample, other DNA sequences also encode this same CDR3. This chain joins TRBV2 and TRBJ1-5; D unresolved. From germline, CDR1 is SNHLY and CDR2 FYNNEI. The CDR3 runs 14 residues. CDR3 bases: TGTGCCAGCAGGGAAGGCTTGAGCAATCAGCCCCAGCATTTT. Protein sequence: CASREGLSNQPQHF.

J is TRBJ2-3 and V is TRBV9; D not resolved. Germline CDR1 reads SGDLS; CDR2 reads YYNGEE. This CDR3 contains 14 residues. V lost 0 bases to trimming and J lost 3 bases, with 8 bases between them. The CDR3 is CASSVGPPTDTQYF. CDR3 in DNA: TGTGCCAGCAGCGTAGGGCCCCCTACAGATACGCAGTATTTT.

The J gene is TRBJ2-5, the V gene TRBV29-1; 9 nucleotides agree with TRBD1. V shed 6 bases, J shed 4 bases, and the junction held 6 bases outside the gene matches. The CDR3 length is 13 residues. Germline CDR1 and CDR2: SQVTM and ANQGSEA. CDR3 DNA sequence: TGCAGCGTGGGACAGGGAGGTTCAGAGACCCAGTACTTC. It codes for CSVGQGGSETQYF.

The V gene is TRBV2, the J gene TRBJ1-1; D remains unclear. The CDR3 has 13 residues. Germline CDR1 and CDR2: SNHLY and FYNNEI. V lost 4 bases and J lost 0, with 6 bases in between. DNA for the CDR3: TGTGCCAGCAGTGGAAAACTGAACACTGAAGCTTTCTTT. Translation: CASSGKLNTEAFF.

This sequence joins TRBV18 and TRBJ2-1, with 16 nucleotides matching TRBD2. Germline V gene sequence: CDR1 KGHSH, CDR2 LQKENI. The CDR3 totals 20 residues. V lost 3 bases, J lost 2 bases, and 10 bases stayed unmatched. The CDR3 is CASSPGTSGRADSAYNEQFF. The CDR3 DNA reads as TGTGCCAGCTCACCGGGGACTAGCGGGAGGGCCGATTCAGCCTACAATGAGCAGTTCTTC.

In this sample, this clone turned up once. The rearrangement links TRBV28 to TRBJ1-2; the match to TRBD1 covers 11 bases. J was trimmed by 4 bases and V by 2 bases; bases with no gene match: 15. The germline gives CDR1 MDHEN, CDR2 SYDVKM. This CDR3 comprises 19 residues. The CDR3 DNA sequence: TGTGCCAGCAGTTTAGGGTTCTTCAGCCGGGACAGGGGGATCTATGGCTACACCTTC. Translation: CASSLGFFSRDRGIYGYTF.

This chain uses TRBV18 with TRBJ2-7; TRBD2 aligns across 7 bases. The CDR3 consists of 16 residues. Germline V gene data show CDR1 as KGHSH and CDR2 as LQKENI. V was pared by 6 bases and J by 1 base, with 12 bases of the junction left unmatched. CDR3 coding DNA: TGTGCCAGCTCCCCCGGGGCTTCGCGGGGGTCCTACGAGCAGTACTTC. Protein: CASSPGASRGSYEQYF.

This clone was counted a single time. The rearrangement links TRBV2 to TRBJ2-1; no clear D. The CDR3 spans 13 residues. V gave up 0 bases and J gave up 10 bases, with 10 bases separating them. CDR1 is SNHLY, CDR2 FYNNEI, per germline. The CDR3 sequence: CASSEAVLGEQFF. The CDR3 nucleotides read TGTGCCAGCAGTGAAGCGGTGCTGGGGGAGCAGTTCTTC.

This clone was seen a few times. This chain links TRBV28 with TRBJ1-2; D is undetermined. V was shortened by 8 bases and J by 0 bases, with 10 bases between the two germline ends. The CDR3 loop spans 13 amino acids. Germline-derived CDR1 and CDR2 are MDHEN and SYDVKM. The CDR3 loop is CASCIESNYGYTF. Here the CDR3 DNA reads TGTGCCAGCTGTATTGAGTCTAACTATGGCTACACCTTC.

The V and J genes are TRBV5-1 and TRBJ2-7; D remains ambiguous. Trimming took 4 bases from V and 0 from J, leaving 14 bases between them. Germline-derived CDR1 and CDR2 are SGHRS and YFSETQ. The CDR3 extends over 15 amino acids. The CDR3 DNA sequence: TGCGCCAGCAGCCCTTACAGCGACGTCTCCTACGAGCAGTACTTC. This translates into CASSPYSDVSYEQYF.

The rearrangement joins TRBV30 to TRBJ2-7; D remains ambiguous. With 6 bases removed from V and 3 bases from J, the gap between germline ends came to 12 bases. The V gene's germline CDR1 is GTSNPN and CDR2 SVGIG (reference sequence). The CDR3 runs to 12 residues. Here the CDR3 DNA reads TGTGCCTGCTTGAGGTATGACTACGAGCAGTACTTC. Its protein product is CACLRYDYEQYF.

This clone showed up just once. V usage is TRBV7-2 and J usage is TRBJ2-7, with TRBD2 matching 8 bases. The CDR3 loop spans 14 amino acids. The V and J ends lost 3 bases and 1 base, in that order; junction bases with no gene match: 2. Germline V CDR1 and CDR2: SGHTA, FQGNSA. CDR3 sequence (DNA): TGTGCCAGCAGCTTCAGACTAGCGTCCTACGAGCAGTACTTC. Protein product: CASSFRLASYEQYF.

This clone was observed a single time. This chain links TRBV6-1 with TRBJ2-2; D gene uncertain. V dropped 7 bases and J dropped 7 bases, with 10 bases sitting between them. CDR1 is MNHNS and CDR2 is SASEGT in the germline V gene. The CDR3 loop spans 12 amino acids. The CDR3 spells CASTQKSGELFF. The DNA for the CDR3 is TGTGCCAGCACCCAGAAGAGCGGGGAGCTGTTTTTT.

This chain connects TRBV5-1 to TRBJ1-2; TRBD1 is a possible D gene (6 bases). CDR3 length: 15 residues. Germline V gene data show CDR1 as SGHRS and CDR2 as YFSETQ. V lost 4 bases and J lost 6, with 19 bases in between. This CDR3 reads CASSLRAGDHDGYTF. CDR3 nucleotide sequence: TGCGCCAGCAGCCTACGGGCAGGGGACCACGATGGCTACACCTTC.

The chain recombines TRBV18 with TRBJ2-7; TRBD2 matches 12 bases. Germline assignment: CDR1 KGHSH and CDR2 LQKENI. This CDR3 has 19 amino acids. Trimming at V came to 3 bases and at J to 6 bases, leaving 18 bases not matched to a gene. CDR3 sequence: CASSPLGTGPLAGGSEQYF. CDR3 DNA: TGTGCCAGCTCACCCCTGGGGACAGGGCCCCTAGCGGGAGGGAGCGAGCAGTACTTC.

This sequence joins TRBV6-1 and TRBJ2-2; D remains ambiguous. With 3 bases removed from V and 2 bases from J, the gap between germline ends came to 7 bases. This CDR3 region has 14 residues. Germline values: CDR1 MNHNS, CDR2 SASEGT. The CDR3 protein is CASSDLRNTGELFF. The CDR3 DNA reads as TGTGCCAGCAGTGACCTTAGAAACACCGGGGAGCTGTTTTTT.

The V gene is TRBV5-1, the J gene TRBJ1-1, with D perhaps matching TRBD1 (6 bases). With 0 bases removed from V and 3 bases from J, the gap between germline ends came to 18 bases. The CDR3 spans 17 residues. Germline CDR1 reads SGHRS; CDR2 reads YFSETQ. The CDR3 spells CASSLARGSGPYTEAFF. CDR3 bases: TGCGCCAGCAGCTTGGCCAGGGGAAGTGGACCATACACTGAAGCTTTCTTT.

The V gene is TRBV18, the J gene TRBJ1-4; a possible D gene is TRBD1 (5 bases). The CDR3 sequence is 17 residues long. Germline V CDR1 and CDR2: KGHSH, LQKENI. V dropped 2 bases and J dropped 0 bases, with 13 bases sitting between them. CDR3 loop: CASSPTGPGATNEKLFF. The CDR3 nucleotides read TGTGCCAGCTCACCAACAGGCCCCGGTGCAACTAATGAAAAACTGTTTTTT.

The V call is TRBV19, the J call TRBJ2-7; D perhaps matches TRBD1 (6 bases). CDR1 and CDR2 (germline): LNHDA, SQIVND (reference sequence). The CDR3 totals 11 residues. The ends were cut back, 4 bases at V and 6 bases at J, with 7 bases in the middle. In DNA, the CDR3 is TGTGCCAGTAGTACAGGGGTCGAGCAGTACTTC. Amino acids: CASSTGVEQYF.

The V and J genes are TRBV20-1 and TRBJ2-5; D remains ambiguous. Between the trimmed V and J ends, which lost 6 bases and 6 bases, there was a span of 8 bases. Germline values: CDR1 DFQATT, CDR2 SNEGSKA (reference sequence). The CDR3 loop spans 10 amino acids. CDR3 sequence reads: CSASQQTQYF. In DNA form, the CDR3 reads TGCAGTGCATCTCAACAGACCCAGTACTTC.

The gene calls are TRBV2 and TRBJ2-7, with TRBD2 identical over 8 bases. V lost 7 bases to trimming and J lost 3 bases; unmatched junction nucleotides: 8. Germline V gene lookup returns CDR1 SNHLY and CDR2 FYNNEI. The CDR3 consists of 14 residues. The CDR3 here is CASKPPSGYYEQYF. Here the CDR3 DNA reads TGTGCCAGCAAGCCGCCTAGCGGGTACTACGAGCAGTACTTC.

This chain uses TRBV10-2 with TRBJ1-2; D remains ambiguous. From germline, CDR1 is WSHSY and CDR2 SAAADI. There are 12 residues in the CDR3. V was cut by 8 bases and J by 2 bases, with 9 bases left in between. The CDR3 coding sequence is TGCGCCAGCTTGGACGGGAACTATGGCTACACCTTC. It encodes CASLDGNYGYTF.